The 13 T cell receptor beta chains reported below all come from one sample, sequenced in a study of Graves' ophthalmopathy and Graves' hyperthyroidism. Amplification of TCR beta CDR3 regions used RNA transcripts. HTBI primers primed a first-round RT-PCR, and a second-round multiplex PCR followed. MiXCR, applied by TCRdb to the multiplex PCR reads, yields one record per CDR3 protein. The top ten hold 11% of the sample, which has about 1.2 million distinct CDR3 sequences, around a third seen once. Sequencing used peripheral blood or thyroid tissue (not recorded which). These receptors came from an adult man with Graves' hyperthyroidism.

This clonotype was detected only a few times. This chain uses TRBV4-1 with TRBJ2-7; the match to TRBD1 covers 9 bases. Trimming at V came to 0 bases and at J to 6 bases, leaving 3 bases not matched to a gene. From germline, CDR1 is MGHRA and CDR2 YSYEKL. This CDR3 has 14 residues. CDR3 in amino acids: CASSQETGGAEQYF. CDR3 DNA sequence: TGCGCCAGCAGCCAAGAAACAGGGGGCGCCGAGCAGTACTTC.

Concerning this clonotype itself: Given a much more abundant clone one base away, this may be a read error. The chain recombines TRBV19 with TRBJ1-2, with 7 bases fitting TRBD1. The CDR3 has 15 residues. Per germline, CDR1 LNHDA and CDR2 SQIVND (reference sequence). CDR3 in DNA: TGTGCCAGTAGTCGGACAGGCCAGGGCCCTTATGACTACGCCTTC. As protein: CASSRTGQGPYDYAF.

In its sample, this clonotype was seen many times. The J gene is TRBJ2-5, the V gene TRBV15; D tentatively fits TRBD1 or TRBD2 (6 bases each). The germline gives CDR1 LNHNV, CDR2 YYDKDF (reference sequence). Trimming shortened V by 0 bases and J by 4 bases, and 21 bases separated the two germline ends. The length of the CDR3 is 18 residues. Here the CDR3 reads CATSRDLAEQGQGETQYF. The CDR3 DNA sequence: TGTGCCACCAGCAGAGATTTAGCGGAACAGGGTCAGGGAGAGACCCAGTACTTC.

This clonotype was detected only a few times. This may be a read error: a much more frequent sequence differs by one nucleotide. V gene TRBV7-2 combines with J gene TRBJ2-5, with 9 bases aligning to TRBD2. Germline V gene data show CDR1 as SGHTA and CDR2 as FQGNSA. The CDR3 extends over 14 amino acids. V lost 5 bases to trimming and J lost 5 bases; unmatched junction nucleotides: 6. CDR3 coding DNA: TGTGCCAGCAGCCAAGCGGGAGGAGGGGAGACCCAGTACTTC. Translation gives CASSQAGGGETQYF. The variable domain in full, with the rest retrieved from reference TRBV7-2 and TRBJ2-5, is GAGVSQSPSNKVTEKGKDVELRCDPISGHTALYWYRQSLGQGLEFLIYFQGNSAPDKSGLPSDRFSAERTGGSVSTLTIQRTQQEDSAVYLCASSQAGGGETQYFGPGTRLLVL.

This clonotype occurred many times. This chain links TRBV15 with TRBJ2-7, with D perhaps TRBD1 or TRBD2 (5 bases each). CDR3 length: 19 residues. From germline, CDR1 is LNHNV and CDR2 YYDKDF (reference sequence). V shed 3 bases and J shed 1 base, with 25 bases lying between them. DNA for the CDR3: TGTGCCACCAGCAGGGACCCCCTCGTTGTTCGAGGGGCTTCCTACGAGCAGTACTTC. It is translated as CATSRDPLVVRGASYEQYF.

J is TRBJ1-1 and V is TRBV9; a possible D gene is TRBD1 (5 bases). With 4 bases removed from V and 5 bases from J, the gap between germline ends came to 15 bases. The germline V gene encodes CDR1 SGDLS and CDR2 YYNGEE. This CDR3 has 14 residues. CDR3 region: CASSRGTSETEAFF. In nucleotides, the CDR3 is TGTGCCAGCAGCCGTGGGACCTCCGAGACTGAAGCTTTCTTT.

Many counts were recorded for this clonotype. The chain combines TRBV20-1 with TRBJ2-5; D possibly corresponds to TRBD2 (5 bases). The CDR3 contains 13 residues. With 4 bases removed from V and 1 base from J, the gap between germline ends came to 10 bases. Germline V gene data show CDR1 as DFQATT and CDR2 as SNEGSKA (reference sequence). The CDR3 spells CSAKKRSQETQYF. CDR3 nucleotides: TGCAGTGCTAAAAAGCGGAGCCAAGAGACCCAGTACTTC.

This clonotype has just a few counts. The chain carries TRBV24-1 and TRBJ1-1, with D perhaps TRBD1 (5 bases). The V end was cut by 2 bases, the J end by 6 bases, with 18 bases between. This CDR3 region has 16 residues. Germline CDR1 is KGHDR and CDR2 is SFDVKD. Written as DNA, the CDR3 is TGTGCCACCAGTGATTCCCGGGACCCGGGACGCGCTGAAGCTTTCTTT. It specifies CATSDSRDPGRAEAFF.

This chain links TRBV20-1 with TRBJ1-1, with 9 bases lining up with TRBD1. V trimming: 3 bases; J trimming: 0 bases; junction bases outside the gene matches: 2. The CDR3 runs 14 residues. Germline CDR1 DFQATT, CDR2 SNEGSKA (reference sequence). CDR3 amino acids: CSASGDRVNTEAFF. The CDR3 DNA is TGCAGTGCTAGTGGGGACAGGGTGAACACTGAAGCTTTCTTT.

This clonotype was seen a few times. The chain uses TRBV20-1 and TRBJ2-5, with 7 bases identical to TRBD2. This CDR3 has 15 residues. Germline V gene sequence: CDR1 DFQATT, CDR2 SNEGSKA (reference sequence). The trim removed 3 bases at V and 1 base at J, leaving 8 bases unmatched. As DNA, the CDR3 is TGCAGTGCTAGCGGTCGGTGGGGGGGCCAAGAGACCCAGTACTTC. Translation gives CSASGRWGGQETQYF.

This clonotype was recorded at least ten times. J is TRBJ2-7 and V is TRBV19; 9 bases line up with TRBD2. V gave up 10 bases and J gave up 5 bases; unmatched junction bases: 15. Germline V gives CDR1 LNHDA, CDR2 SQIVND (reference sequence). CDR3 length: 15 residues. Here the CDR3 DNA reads TGTGCCACCGGGGATGCGGGAGGGCCTCGGAACGAGCAGTACTTC. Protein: CATGDAGGPRNEQYF. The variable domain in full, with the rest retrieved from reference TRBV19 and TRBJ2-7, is DGGITQSPKYLFRKEGQNVTLSCEQNLNHDAMYWYRQDPGQGLRLIYYSQIVNDFQKGDIAEGYSVSREKKESFPLTVTSAQKNPTAFYLCATGDAGGPRNEQYFGPGTRLTVT.

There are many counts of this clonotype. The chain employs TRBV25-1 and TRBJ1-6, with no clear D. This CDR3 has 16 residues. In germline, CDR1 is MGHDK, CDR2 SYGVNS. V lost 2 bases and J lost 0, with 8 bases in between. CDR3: CASSERPNSYNSPLHF. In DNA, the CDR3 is TGTGCCAGCAGTGAACGGCCCAACTCCTATAATTCACCCCTCCACTTT.

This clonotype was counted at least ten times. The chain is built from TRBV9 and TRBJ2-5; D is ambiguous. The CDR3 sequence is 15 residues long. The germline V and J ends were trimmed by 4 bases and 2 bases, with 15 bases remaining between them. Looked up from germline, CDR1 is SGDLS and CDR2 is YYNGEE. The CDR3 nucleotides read TGTGCCAGCAGCCCCCAAGGTTCCATTCAAGAGACCCAGTACTTC. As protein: CASSPQGSIQETQYF.